A few counts support the clone carrying this T cell receptor beta chain. TCR beta VDJ combinations and CDR3 sequences were profiled from genomic DNA. Each CDR3 protein gets one entry after TCRdb re-called the reads with MiXCR. Of under 350,000 distinct CDR3 sequences listed, approximately 60% were seen once; the top ten hold around 1.2%. Patients who underwent sequencing had shown CD8+CD57+ cell expansion by flow cytometry. This entry is derived from a study of CD8+CD57+ T cells in acquired aplastic anemia. In germline, CDR1 is SQVTM, CDR2 ANQGSEA. The CDR3 spans 12 residues. V dropped 6 bases and J dropped 2 bases, with 11 bases sitting between them.

This TCR was sampled from a human donor with aplastic anemia. The chain is built from TRBV29-1 and TRBJ2-7; D possibly uses TRBD1 or TRBD2 (6 bases each). The sample was sorted CD4+, CD8+, or CD8+CD57+ T cells (not recorded which) from PBMCs. CDR3 sequence reads: CSVLGGTYEQYF. The DNA for the CDR3 is TGCAGCGTACTAGGGGGGACCTACGAGCAGTACTTC.